A single sample gave rise to the 20 T cell receptor beta chains below, sequenced in a study of blood T cell repertoires in COVID-19. Repertoires were generated with immunoSEQ multiplex PCR, while TCRdb's copy carries only in-frame clones and drops some. This sample yields tens of thousands of clones, of which over 75% are seen a single time; more than 10% belongs to the top ten. Sequenced material: peripheral blood. Receptor source: a man at least 80 years old with acute or convalescent COVID-19.

The chain recombines TRBV10-3 with TRBJ2-1; weak D call: TRBD2 (5 bases). There are 16 residues in the CDR3. The V gene lost 2 bases and the J gene lost 0 bases, with 11 bases spanning the gap. Germline V gives CDR1 ENHRY, CDR2 SYGVKD. The CDR3 loop reads CAISEDREHSYNEQFF. The CDR3 DNA sequence: TGTGCCATCAGTGAGGATCGGGAACACTCCTACAATGAGCAGTTCTTC.

The chain combines TRBV2 with TRBJ2-1; no clear D. The CDR3 spans 18 residues. Germline assignment: CDR1 SNHLY and CDR2 FYNNEI. V lost 2 bases, J lost 0 bases, and 17 bases lay in between. The CDR3 sequence: CASSESFASRSSYNEQFF. The CDR3 bases are TGTGCCAGCAGTGAAAGTTTTGCATCCCGGAGCTCCTACAATGAGCAGTTCTTC.

The gene calls are TRBV6-1 and TRBJ1-6, with D uncertain. From germline, CDR1 is MNHNS and CDR2 SASEGT. V lost 4 bases to trimming and J lost 3 bases, with 19 bases between them. The CDR3 length is 18 residues. Written as DNA, the CDR3 is TGTGCCAGCAGTGGCCCGGGTGGCCACTTAAACTATAATTCACCCCTCCACTTT. Its translation: CASSGPGGHLNYNSPLHF.

The rearrangement uses TRBV5-1 and TRBJ1-3; 7 positions agree with TRBD1. Unmatched junction bases numbered 9, after V lost 5 bases and J lost 4 bases. The CDR3 has 15 residues. CDR1 is SGHRS, CDR2 YFSETQ, per germline. In DNA, the CDR3 is TGCGCCAGCAGAACAGAGACAGGGCGAGGAAACACCATATATTTT. It translates to CASRTETGRGNTIYF.

This chain joins TRBV5-1 and TRBJ2-1; weak D call: TRBD2 (6 bases). CDR1 SGHRS and CDR2 YFSETQ come from the germline V gene. The length of the CDR3 is 17 residues. The V gene lost 4 bases and the J gene lost 0 bases, with 17 bases spanning the gap. The CDR3 loop reads CASSPAGGASSYNEQFF. DNA of the CDR3: TGCGCCAGCAGCCCAGCCGGCGGGGCGAGCTCCTACAATGAGCAGTTCTTC.

The chain is built from TRBV19 and TRBJ2-2, with D possibly TRBD1 on 6 matching bases. V lost 7 bases and J lost 7, with 19 bases in between. Germline CDR1 LNHDA, CDR2 SQIVND (reference sequence). The CDR3 is made up of 15 amino acids. The chain's CDR3 is CASKSGRQANGELFF. DNA for the CDR3: TGTGCCAGTAAGTCGGGGAGACAGGCGAACGGGGAGCTGTTTTTT.

The genes are TRBV4-1 and TRBJ1-2; D perhaps matches TRBD1 (5 bases). The V and J ends lost 4 bases and 7 bases respectively, with 10 bases between them. The germline V gene has CDR1 MGHRA and CDR2 YSYEKL. CDR3 length equals 12 residues. Here the CDR3 reads CASSRVGLGYTF. DNA for the CDR3: TGCGCCAGCAGCCGAGTGGGGCTTGGCTACACCTTC.

V and J are TRBV7-6 and TRBJ2-2; 10 positions match TRBD2. The CDR3 length is 16 residues. With 5 bases clipped from V and 3 bases from J, the junction kept 6 bases outside the gene matches. CDR1 is SGHVS and CDR2 is FNYEAQ in the germline V gene. CDR3 region: CASSPSTSGYTGELFF. DNA of the CDR3: TGTGCCAGCAGCCCCTCGACTAGCGGGTACACCGGGGAGCTGTTTTTT.

The chain is built from TRBV5-4 and TRBJ2-3, with 8 bases lining up with TRBD2. This CDR3 has 17 residues. Trimming cost V 3 bases and J 4 bases; bases outside gene matches: 13. Looked up from germline, CDR1 is SGHNT and CDR2 is YYREEE (reference sequence). CDR3 sequence reads: CASSSGGGIGGADTQYF. DNA for the CDR3: TGTGCCAGCAGCTCGGGCGGGGGGATCGGCGGCGCAGATACGCAGTATTTT.

The genes are TRBV27 and TRBJ1-5; 8 nucleotides agree with TRBD1. Trimming cost V 5 bases and J 7 bases; bases outside gene matches: 13. The CDR3 consists of 16 residues. Per germline, CDR1 MNHEY and CDR2 SMNVEV (reference sequence). The CDR3 reads CASSPIGQGGGQPQHF. As DNA, the CDR3 is TGTGCCAGCAGTCCCATAGGACAGGGCGGAGGGCAGCCCCAGCATTTT.

The gene calls are TRBV6-2 or TRBV6-3 and TRBJ2-5, with a tentative D call TRBD2 (5 bases). The CDR3 length is 12 residues. V gave up 6 bases and J gave up 7 bases, with 12 bases separating them. Germline CDR1 reads MNHEY; CDR2 reads SVGEGT. The CDR3 is CASSGDAGTQYF. CDR3 sequence (DNA): TGTGCCAGCAGCGGGGATGCGGGGACCCAGTACTTC.

The chain carries TRBV4-1 and TRBJ2-7, with a tentative D call TRBD2 (6 bases). V lost 0 bases and J 2 bases, leaving 11 bases between the germline ends. The germline V gene has CDR1 MGHRA and CDR2 YSYEKL. CDR3 length: 15 residues. The CDR3 reads CASSQDFGGPYEQYF. DNA of the CDR3: TGCGCCAGCAGCCAAGATTTCGGGGGACCCTACGAGCAGTACTTC.

The rearrangement joins TRBV5-4 to TRBJ2-3, with TRBD2 as a possible D gene (6 bases). Germline assignment: CDR1 SGHNT and CDR2 YYREEE (reference sequence). Trimming pared 2 bases from V and 5 bases from J, leaving 15 bases between. This CDR3 contains 15 residues. CDR3: CASSFSGPIRDTQYF. The CDR3 DNA is TGTGCCAGCAGCTTTAGCGGCCCGATCCGAGATACGCAGTATTTT.

The chain carries TRBV10-3 and TRBJ1-1, with TRBD1 as a possible D gene (6 bases). The germline gives CDR1 ENHRY, CDR2 SYGVKD. This CDR3 is 16 amino acids long. Trimming took off 8 bases at V and 3 bases at J, with 22 bases between the two ends. As DNA, the CDR3 is TGTGCCATCTTAGCAAGCCTCGGGGGGGCTTACACTGAAGCTTTCTTT. Protein: CAILASLGGAYTEAFF.

This CDR3 reads CASSTGLAGGGETQYF. The CDR3 DNA reads TGTGCCAGCAGCACGGGACTAGCGGGGGGTGGAGAGACCCAGTACTTC. The chain employs TRBV5-4 and TRBJ2-5, with TRBD2 matching over 15 bases. The CDR3 contains 16 residues. Germline trimming cut 4 bases from V and 4 bases from J; bases unmatched to any gene: 5. Germline CDR1 reads SGHNT; CDR2 reads YYREEE (reference sequence).

This clone was observed once. The CDR3, as DNA: TGTGCCAGCAGCTTATACACCACGACTGAAGCTTTCTTT. Amino acid sequence: CASSLYTTTEAFF. The chain couples TRBV5-4 to TRBJ1-1, with no clear D. Germline lookup yields CDR1 SGHNT and CDR2 YYREEE (reference sequence). Trimming left V 2 bases short and J 5 bases short, with 10 bases between. The CDR3 has 13 amino acids.

Details on this clone: The junction differs from germline at one of its ends, possibly a read error. In the same sample, other DNA sequences code for this CDR3. The CDR3 DNA reads as TGTGCCCGCAGCGTAGGCGGGGGGGCGGGAGAGACCCAGTACTTC. Translating gives CARSVGGGAGETQYF. V gene TRBV9 combines with J gene TRBJ2-5; 9 bases match TRBD2. The germline CDR1 and CDR2 sequences are SGDLS and YYNGEE. This CDR3 comprises 15 residues.

This clone was observed a few times. This chain's CDR3 is CATLQGDTEAFF. The CDR3 nucleotides read TGTGCCACCTTACAGGGAGATACTGAAGCTTTCTTT. The chain carries TRBV15 and TRBJ1-1; maybe TRBD1 (6 bases). V shed 8 bases and J shed 5 bases, with 12 bases lying between them. There are 12 residues in the CDR3. The germline gives CDR1 LNHNV, CDR2 YYDKDF (reference sequence).

V and J are TRBV14 and TRBJ1-2; TRBD1 matches 8 bases. Trimming cost V 4 bases and J 4 bases; bases outside gene matches: 11. Germline CDR1 reads SGHDN; CDR2 reads FVKESK. This CDR3 contains 16 residues. CDR3 protein: CASSRWTGWSPYGYTF. The CDR3 DNA follows: TGTGCCAGCAGCCGGTGGACAGGGTGGTCCCCCTATGGCTACACCTTC.

The chain recombines TRBV19 with TRBJ1-6, with 7 bases fitting TRBD1. The CDR3 runs 16 residues. The V and J ends lost 0 bases and 6 bases, in that order; junction bases with no gene match: 5. Germline V gene lookup returns CDR1 LNHDA and CDR2 SQIVND (reference sequence). The CDR3 here is CASSIDTSGGNSPLHF. The DNA for the CDR3 is TGTGCCAGTAGTATAGATACTTCAGGGGGTAATTCACCCCTCCACTTT.